These 29 T cell receptor beta chains came from one sample sequenced in a study of human T cells and chemical hapten exposure. Time point noted: patch test 1, 2 weeks after DPC sensitization. Regarding treatment: therapeutic diphenylcyclopropenone sensitization with weekly scalp DPC. TCRdb re-derived calls from the RACE reads in MiXCR, one entry per CDR3 protein. The table shows 180,000 or so distinct CDR3 sequences, with approximately 15% occurring only once. The material was whole blood, obtained in connection with sensitization to the hapten diphenylcyclopropenone (DPC). These receptors were taken from a woman in her 30s with alopecia areata. Some clones in this sample may be carry-over from other donors' samples.

The chain recombines TRBV19 with TRBJ1-2; a possible D gene is TRBD1 (6 bases). V gave up 5 bases and J gave up 3 bases, with 10 bases separating them. The CDR3 spans 13 residues. CDR1 is LNHDA and CDR2 is SQIVND in the germline V gene (reference sequence). The CDR3 DNA follows: TGTGCCAGTAGTTTTGCAGGGGACTATGGCTACACCTTC. Amino acid sequence: CASSFAGDYGYTF.

This clonotype was detected many times. The CDR3 protein is CASSLQGGYGYTF. CDR3 DNA sequence: TGTGCCAGCAGCTTGCAGGGAGGCTATGGCTACACCTTC. The chain joins TRBV5-4 to TRBJ1-2, with TRBD1 as a possible D gene (5 bases). The germline V and J ends were trimmed by 1 base and 4 bases, with 8 bases remaining between them. The germline V gene has CDR1 SGHNT and CDR2 YYREEE (reference sequence). CDR3 length: 13 residues.

In this sample, this clonotype turned up a few times. This chain links TRBV6-8 with TRBJ2-7, with 8 bases that match TRBD2. CDR1 and CDR2 (germline): MNHGY, SAAAGT. Trimming removed 5 bases from V and 4 bases from J; junction bases left unmatched: 7. The CDR3 spans 14 residues. CDR3 sequence: CASSIPGLGYEQYF. The CDR3 nucleotides read TGTGCCAGCAGTATACCGGGACTAGGGTACGAGCAGTACTTC.

This clonotype occurred a few times. The rearrangement uses TRBV11-2 and TRBJ2-1; D unresolved. Germline loops: CDR1 SGHAT, CDR2 FQNNGV. The CDR3 has 13 amino acids. V lost 6 bases and J 4 bases, leaving 10 bases between the germline ends. The CDR3, as DNA: TGTGCCAGCAGGTCCACCAGTTACAATGAGCAGTTCTTC. The encoded protein is CASRSTSYNEQFF.

The rearrangement uses TRBV12-3 or TRBV12-4 and TRBJ1-1; 8 nucleotides align to TRBD1. The CDR3 totals 12 residues. Trimming cost V 4 bases and J 8 bases; bases outside gene matches: 3. The CDR3 sequence: CASSSRDREAFF. CDR3 sequence (DNA): TGTGCCAGCAGTTCCCGGGACAGGGAAGCTTTCTTT.

The J gene is TRBJ2-7, the V gene TRBV2; 10 bases match TRBD2. Germline trimming cut 4 bases from V and 1 base from J; bases unmatched to any gene: 10. CDR1 and CDR2 (germline): SNHLY, FYNNEI. This CDR3 spans 17 amino acids. CDR3 sequence: CASSAIWALAGSYEQYF. In DNA form, the CDR3 reads TGTGCCAGCAGTGCAATTTGGGCACTAGCGGGATCCTACGAGCAGTACTTC. Supplemented by reference TRBV2 and TRBJ2-7, the full variable domain reads EPEVTQTPSHQVTQMGQEVILRCVPISNHLYFYWYRQILGQKVEFLVSFYNNEISEKSEIFDDQFSVERPDGSNFTLKIRSTKLEDSAMYFCASSAIWALAGSYEQYFGPGTRLTVT.

The rearrangement uses TRBV3-1 and TRBJ2-7; D gene ambiguous. V lost 3 bases to trimming and J lost 3 bases, with 9 bases between them. The CDR3 totals 13 residues. Germline V gives CDR1 LGHDT, CDR2 YNNKEL (reference sequence). CDR3 sequence (DNA): TGTGCCAGCAGCCATCTTCCCTACTACGAGCAGTACTTC. Translating gives CASSHLPYYEQYF.

This clonotype was seen many times. V is TRBV19 and J is TRBJ1-6, with 7 bases aligning to TRBD1. The CDR3 spans 14 residues. The germline gives CDR1 LNHDA, CDR2 SQIVND (reference sequence). The J segment lost 5 bases and the V segment lost 6 bases, leaving 4 bases of the junction unmatched. CDR3 region: CASSHRGNNSPLHF. Here the CDR3 DNA reads TGTGCCAGTAGCCACAGGGGCAATAATTCACCCCTCCACTTT.

This clonotype has ten or more counts. This sequence joins TRBV6-2 or TRBV6-3 and TRBJ1-2; 8 bases align to TRBD1. The germline V gene has CDR1 MNHEY and CDR2 SVGEGT. V was clipped by 4 bases and J by 6 bases; unmatched bases: 13. The CDR3 sequence is 16 residues long. The CDR3 region has the DNA TGTGCCAGCAGTTCACCGCCCGGGACAGGTTTCAATGGCTACACCTTC. Amino acids: CASSSPPGTGFNGYTF.

V and J are TRBV4-1 and TRBJ2-5; D not resolved. The germline V gene encodes CDR1 MGHRA and CDR2 YSYEKL. The V gene lost 1 base and the J gene lost 5 bases, with 20 bases spanning the gap. This CDR3 contains 17 residues. The CDR3: CASSQAIGFGVVETQYF. The DNA of the CDR3 is TGCGCCAGCAGCCAAGCCATAGGTTTTGGAGTCGTGGAGACCCAGTACTTC.

This clonotype appeared a few times. This sequence joins TRBV6-5 and TRBJ2-3; weak D call: TRBD2 (6 bases). The CDR3 spans 15 residues. V was cut by 2 bases and J by 4 bases, with 13 bases left in between. The germline V gene encodes CDR1 MNHEY and CDR2 SVGAGI. The CDR3 coding sequence is TGTGCCAGCAGTTACGGGCGGGGTGATTCAGATACGCAGTATTTT. It yields the protein CASSYGRGDSDTQYF.

The chain links TRBV28 to TRBJ2-1; no reliable D call. The germline V and J ends were trimmed by 1 base and 9 bases, with 13 bases remaining between them. The germline V gene has CDR1 MDHEN and CDR2 SYDVKM. The CDR3 has 14 residues. CDR3: CASSLFSLPVEQFF. The CDR3 DNA is TGTGCCAGCAGTTTATTCAGCCTCCCAGTTGAGCAGTTCTTC.

The table lists this clonotype with many counts. V gene TRBV20-1 combines with J gene TRBJ2-7; D may be TRBD2 (5 bases). The CDR3 contains 15 residues. The ends were cut back, 5 bases at V and 0 bases at J, with 17 bases in the middle. The germline V gene has CDR1 DFQATT and CDR2 SNEGSKA (reference sequence). In DNA form, the CDR3 reads TGCAGTGCTGGTAGCATAGCGTTAAGCTCCTACGAGCAGTACTTC. Translating gives CSAGSIALSSYEQYF.

This clonotype was detected a few times. Written as DNA, the CDR3 is TGTGCCAGCGGGTTATCGGCCTACGAGCAGTACTTC. Translating it yields CASGLSAYEQYF. The J gene is TRBJ2-7, the V gene TRBV6-2 or TRBV6-3; D gene unclear. The germline V gene encodes CDR1 MNHEY and CDR2 SVGEGT. This CDR3 contains 12 residues. V lost 8 bases to trimming and J lost 2 bases, with 10 bases between them.

At least ten counts were recorded for this clonotype. This chain connects TRBV19 to TRBJ2-1; tentative D call: TRBD1 (5 bases). V lost 3 bases and J lost 10, with 7 bases in between. The germline V gene encodes CDR1 LNHDA and CDR2 SQIVND (reference sequence). The CDR3 consists of 11 residues. In DNA form, the CDR3 reads TGTGCCAGTAGTATGGGGCGCGAGCAGTTCTTC. Protein: CASSMGREQFF.

The CDR3 nucleotides are TGCGCCAGCAGCCCGTGGACAGGATACCAGTTCTTC. Translated, it gives CASSPWTGYQFF. V and J are TRBV5-1 and TRBJ2-1; 7 bases align to TRBD1. V was clipped by 4 bases and J by 13 bases; unmatched bases: 8. CDR1 and CDR2 (germline): SGHRS, YFSETQ. The CDR3 has 12 amino acids.

The CDR3: CASSLAPVGHLEGEQYF. Here the CDR3 DNA reads TGTGCCAGCAGCTTGGCTCCGGTGGGGCATCTCGAAGGCGAGCAGTACTTC. The chain employs TRBV5-4 and TRBJ2-7, with TRBD1 as a possible D gene (5 bases). Trimming pared 0 bases from V and 6 bases from J, leaving 22 bases between. CDR1 and CDR2 from the germline V gene are SGHNT and YYREEE (reference sequence). This CDR3 region has 17 residues.

The CDR3 loop reads CSVEPSGGRGGEQFF. In nucleotides, the CDR3 is TGCAGCGTTGAACCTAGCGGGGGACGCGGGGGAGAGCAGTTCTTC. The chain employs TRBV29-1 and TRBJ2-1; 10 nucleotides line up with TRBD2. The germline CDR1 and CDR2 sequences are SQVTM and ANQGSEA. The junction had 11 bases not matched to a gene; V was cut back by 2 bases and J by 10 bases. This CDR3 spans 15 amino acids.

About this clonotype itself: Possible read error: a much larger clone is one base away. V gene TRBV11-3 combines with J gene TRBJ2-3; D is unresolved. From germline, CDR1 is SGHNT and CDR2 YENEEA. This CDR3 is 11 amino acids long. V gave up 8 bases and J gave up 2 bases, with 5 bases separating them. The CDR3 nucleotides read TGTGCCAGCGGGTACACAGATACGCAGTATTTT. Translated, it gives CASGYTDTQYF.

This clonotype occurred many times. As DNA, the CDR3 is TGTGCCAGCACCCCTGGCGGGAGTGCCGGTGAGCAGTTCTTC. This sequence encodes CASTPGGSAGEQFF. The genes are TRBV7-2 and TRBJ2-1; 7 positions match TRBD2. This CDR3 spans 14 amino acids. Germline V gives CDR1 SGHTA, CDR2 FQGNSA. V trimming: 7 bases; J trimming: 9 bases; junction bases outside the gene matches: 12.

The V gene is TRBV28, the J gene TRBJ2-1, with TRBD2 matching 10 bases. The germline CDR1 and CDR2 sequences are MDHEN and SYDVKM. The CDR3 covers 14 residues. V shed 7 bases and J 12 bases; nucleotides not matched to a gene: 12. CDR3 sequence (DNA): TGTGCCAGCAACCTTAGTAGCGGGAGGAGGGTGCAGTTCTTC. Amino acids: CASNLSSGRRVQFF.

This clonotype was detected only a few times. The gene calls are TRBV12-3 or TRBV12-4 and TRBJ2-2; D is ambiguous. The CDR3 is 15 amino acids. Trimming stripped 6 bases from V and 0 bases from J, with 11 bases between. The CDR3: CASSSLTANTGELFF. DNA of the CDR3: TGTGCCAGCAGCTCCCTGACCGCGAACACCGGGGAGCTGTTTTTT.

V and J are TRBV29-1 and TRBJ1-2, with a tentative D call TRBD1 (5 bases). CDR3 length equals 13 residues. The ends were cut back, 5 bases at V and 7 bases at J, with 17 bases in the middle. Germline CDR1 is SQVTM and CDR2 is ANQGSEA. For the CDR3, the DNA is TGCAGCGTTAATCCGGGGCGTACCGGTGGCTACACCTTC. This encodes CSVNPGRTGGYTF.

This chain joins TRBV19 and TRBJ2-1, with TRBD2 identical over 8 bases. The V gene end was trimmed by 4 bases and the J gene end by 3 bases; junction bases not matched to a gene: 2. CDR3 length: 14 residues. Germline V gene data show CDR1 as LNHDA and CDR2 as SQIVND (reference sequence). This CDR3 reads CASSNGGDYNEQFF. CDR3 nucleotides: TGTGCCAGTAGTAACGGGGGGGACTACAATGAGCAGTTCTTC.

This sequence joins TRBV9 and TRBJ2-6; possibly TRBD1 for D (5 bases). V dropped 4 bases and J dropped 4 bases, with 12 bases sitting between them. The CDR3 extends over 15 amino acids. Germline lookup yields CDR1 SGDLS and CDR2 YYNGEE. This chain's CDR3 is CASSSQGTGANVLTF. The CDR3 DNA is TGTGCCAGCAGCTCGCAGGGCACCGGGGCCAACGTCCTGACTTTC.

The chain joins TRBV6-5 to TRBJ2-1, with TRBD2 matching 9 bases. Germline V gene lookup returns CDR1 MNHEY and CDR2 SVGAGI. This CDR3 contains 17 residues. The V gene end was trimmed by 2 bases and the J gene end by 8 bases; junction bases not matched to a gene: 13. The CDR3 loop reads CASSYHKLAGAGDEQFF. In DNA, the CDR3 is TGTGCCAGCAGTTACCATAAATTAGCGGGGGCCGGGGATGAGCAGTTCTTC.

V gene TRBV3-1 combines with J gene TRBJ2-7; 8 nucleotides line up with TRBD1. This CDR3 region has 15 residues. Germline CDR1 LGHDT, CDR2 YNNKEL (reference sequence). V was clipped by 1 base and J by 4 bases; unmatched bases: 6. The CDR3 bases are TGTGCCAGCAGCCAAGTGGCAGGGGGCGGGTACGAGCAGTACTTC. This codes for CASSQVAGGGYEQYF.

V is TRBV5-1 and J is TRBJ2-3; 13 bases are a match to TRBD2. In germline, CDR1 is SGHRS, CDR2 YFSETQ. This CDR3 contains 14 residues. J was trimmed by 6 bases and V by 6 bases; bases with no gene match: 4. The CDR3 DNA reads as TGCGCCAGCACCAGGACTAGCGGGGGTGATACGCAGTATTTT. Translated: CASTRTSGGDTQYF.

The table lists this clonotype with a few counts. The chain couples TRBV25-1 to TRBJ1-2, with D possibly being TRBD1 (6 bases). CDR3 size: 13 residues. The V gene's germline CDR1 is MGHDK and CDR2 SYGVNS. Trimming pared 5 bases from V and 2 bases from J, leaving 9 bases between. The CDR3 coding sequence is TGTGCCAGCAGTTATACAGGGAACTATGGCTACACCTTC. Amino acids: CASSYTGNYGYTF.